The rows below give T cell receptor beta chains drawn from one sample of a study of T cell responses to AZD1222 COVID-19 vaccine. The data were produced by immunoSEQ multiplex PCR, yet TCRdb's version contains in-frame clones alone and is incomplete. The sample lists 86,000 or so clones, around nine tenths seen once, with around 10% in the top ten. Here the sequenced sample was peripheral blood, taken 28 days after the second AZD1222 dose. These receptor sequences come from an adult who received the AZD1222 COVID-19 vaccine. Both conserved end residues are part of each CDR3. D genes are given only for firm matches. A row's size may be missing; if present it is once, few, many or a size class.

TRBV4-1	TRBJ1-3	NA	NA	CASSQDDRNSGNTIYF	TGCGCCAGCAGCCAAGATGACAGGAACTCTGGAAACACCATATATTTT
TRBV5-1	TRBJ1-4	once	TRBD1	CASSFLTGGTNEKLFF	TGCGCCAGCAGCTTTCTCACAGGGGGAACTAATGAAAAACTGTTTTTT
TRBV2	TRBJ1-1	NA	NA	CASSDRVRDTEAFF	TGTGCCAGCAGTGACAGGGTACGAGACACTGAAGCTTTCTTT
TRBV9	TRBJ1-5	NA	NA	CASSVGGGNQPQHF	TGTGCCAGCAGCGTCGGGGGCGGCAATCAGCCCCAGCATTTT
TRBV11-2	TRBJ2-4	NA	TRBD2	CASSSRGGFLYF	TGTGCCAGCAGTTCACGGGGGGGTTTTTTGTACTTC
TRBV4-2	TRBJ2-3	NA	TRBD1	CASSQPTTGASTDTQYF	TGTGCCAGCAGCCAACCCACGACAGGGGCTAGCACAGATACGCAGTATTTT
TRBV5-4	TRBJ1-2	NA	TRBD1	CASSSKSDRGYGYTF	TGTGCCAGCAGCTCAAAATCAGACAGGGGCTATGGCTACACCTTC
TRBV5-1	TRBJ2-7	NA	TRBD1	CASTHTGGAYEQYF	TGCGCCAGCACGCACACAGGGGGCGCTTACGAGCAGTACTTC
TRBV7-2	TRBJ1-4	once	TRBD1	CASSSFRDRVERKLFF	TGTGCCAGCAGCTCCTTTAGAGACAGGGTAGAGAGAAAACTGTTTTTT
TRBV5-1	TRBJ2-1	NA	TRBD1	CASSPLKMDRGYNEQFF	TGCGCCAGCAGTCCTCTAAAGATGGACAGGGGCTACAATGAGCAGTTCTTC
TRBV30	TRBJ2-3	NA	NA	CAWSEGRGTDTQYF	TGTGCCTGGAGTGAAGGCAGGGGCACAGATACGCAGTATTTT
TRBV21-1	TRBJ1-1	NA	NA	CASRCGSGGRDTEAFF	TGTGCCAGCAGGTGTGGCTCAGGGGGGCGGGATACTGAAGCTTTCTTT
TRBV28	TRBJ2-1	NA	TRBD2	CASSSGTSGRGEQFF	TGTGCCAGCAGTTCCGGAACTAGCGGGAGGGGTGAGCAGTTCTTC
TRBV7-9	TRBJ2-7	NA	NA	CASSSPDSGSYEQYF	TGTGCCAGCAGCTCCCCGGACAGTGGCTCCTACGAGCAGTACTTC
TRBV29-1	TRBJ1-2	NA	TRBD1	CSVAQQGAGYGYTF	TGCAGCGTTGCTCAACAGGGGGCCGGCTATGGCTACACCTTC
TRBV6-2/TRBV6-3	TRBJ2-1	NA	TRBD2	CASSYLLAGGRNEQFF	TGTGCCAGCAGTTACCTTCTAGCGGGGGGCCGTAATGAGCAGTTCTTC